The source of this T cell receptor beta chain is a study of blood T cell repertoires in COVID-19. Study-level information: Whether acute or convalescent, the COVID-19 samples came from the United States, Italy and Spain. The cDNA or gDNA used as material had been derived from T cells, B-cell-depleted T cells, or PBMCs.

Germline assignment: CDR1 MGHRA and CDR2 YSYEKL. V lost 4 bases, J lost 3 bases, and 13 bases stayed unmatched. There are 17 residues in the CDR3. In the source study's methods: By means of reference gene primer amplification, nucleated cell counts were estimated. Here immunoSEQ multiplex PCR was the method, and the copy in TCRdb shows in-frame clones only, minus some. That table furnishes V, J and clone size, whereas the DNA furnished D and trimming. The sample holds some 450,000 clones; around nine tenths are singletons and the top ten take 0.75% to 0.85%. The specimen was peripheral blood. The sequence derives from a man between 18 and 29 years old with COVID-19, enrolled during active disease. The V call is TRBV4-1, the J call TRBJ1-1, with 8 bases that match TRBD1. The DNA for the CDR3 is TGCGCCAGCAGCCCCGGGGGAGGACAGGGCCCCTACACTGAAGCTTTCTTT. Amino acid sequence: CASSPGGGQGPYTEAFF.